The 32 T cell receptor beta chains in this list originate from one sample, sequenced in a study of shared clonotypes between healthy human individuals. TCRdb's copy holds only in-frame clones and misses some; the assay was immunoSEQ multiplex PCR. The sample consists of more than 850,000 clones, around 78% of them appearing once. The sequenced material came from memory CD4+ T cells from PBMCs. Subset indicated: CD45RA-negative fraction. Source of these receptors: a man younger than 30 in good health. Some clones in this sample may be carry-over from other donors' samples.

This clone has just a few counts. The V call is TRBV29-1, the J call TRBJ1-1, with a weak D call TRBD1 (5 bases). CDR3 size: 12 residues. Trimming took off 4 bases at V and 5 bases at J, with 11 bases between the two ends. Germline V CDR1 and CDR2: SQVTM, ANQGSEA. As DNA, the CDR3 is TGCAGCGTTGTAAGGGGCAGGACTGAAGCTTTCTTT. Its translation: CSVVRGRTEAFF.

This clone has a handful of counts. The chain is built from TRBV10-1 and TRBJ1-4; a possible D gene is TRBD1 (6 bases). This CDR3 spans 16 amino acids. V was shortened by 0 bases and J by 13 bases, with 21 bases between the two germline ends. Germline V CDR1 and CDR2: WNHNN, SYGVQD (reference sequence). The CDR3 nucleotides read TGCGCCAGCAGTGAGTCGGAGAGGGGGAGGGATGGCGGACTGTTTTTT. Amino acid sequence: CASSESERGRDGGLFF.

This clone occurred once. One base away lies a much larger clone, so this may be a sequencing read error. The V call is TRBV28, the J call TRBJ2-5; D gene unclear. Germline CDR1 reads MDHEN; CDR2 reads SYDVKM. The CDR3 is 13 amino acids. V gave up 11 bases and J gave up 1 base, with 14 bases separating them. The CDR3 DNA sequence: TGTGCCTACGGTGGGAACAGCCAAGAGACCCAGTACTTC. Translation gives CAYGGNSQETQYF.

This rearrangement joins TRBV2 to TRBJ1-3; possible D gene TRBD1, 6 bases. V dropped 5 bases and J dropped 2 bases, with 16 bases sitting between them. The length of the CDR3 is 16 residues. Germline loops: CDR1 SNHLY, CDR2 FYNNEI. CDR3: CASSFNQGSAGNTIYF. The CDR3 coding sequence is TGTGCCAGCAGTTTTAACCAGGGGTCTGCTGGAAACACCATATATTTT.

V is TRBV7-9 and J is TRBJ2-1; 12 positions match TRBD2. Per the germline V gene, CDR1 is SEHNR and CDR2 is FQNEAQ (reference sequence). CDR3 length: 18 amino acids. Trimming removed 5 bases from V and 8 bases from J; junction bases left unmatched: 16. CDR3 protein: CASSPGLAGRGRVDEQFF. DNA of the CDR3: TGTGCCAGCAGCCCGGGACTAGCGGGCCGAGGGAGGGTAGATGAGCAGTTCTTC.

This clone has more than one count but fewer than ten. V usage is TRBV6-1 and J usage is TRBJ1-3; no firm D call. The V and J ends lost 4 bases and 4 bases respectively, with 8 bases between them. CDR1 and CDR2 (germline): MNHNS, SASEGT. The CDR3 sequence is 13 residues long. CDR3 sequence (DNA): TGTGCCAGCAGTGCCTCAGTGGGAAACACCATATATTTT. Residues: CASSASVGNTIYF.

The J gene is TRBJ1-1, the V gene TRBV5-1; tentative D call: TRBD1 (5 bases). V dropped 0 bases and J dropped 4 bases, with 13 bases sitting between them. The CDR3 covers 15 residues. Germline V CDR1 and CDR2: SGHRS, YFSETQ. The DNA for the CDR3 is TGCGCCAGCAGCTTGGATCCGGGGGGAATCACTGAAGCTTTCTTT. Residues: CASSLDPGGITEAFF.

V gene TRBV5-1 combines with J gene TRBJ1-4; D call uncertain. The germline V gene has CDR1 SGHRS and CDR2 YFSETQ. Deletions cut 4 bases from V and 3 bases from J, with 10 bases between. This CDR3 has 14 amino acids. CDR3 bases: TGCGCCAGCAGCCCCGGGCCTTCTAATGAAAAACTGTTTTTT. Translating gives CASSPGPSNEKLFF.

This clone was found a few times. V usage is TRBV11-1 and J usage is TRBJ2-3; D perhaps matches TRBD2 (5 bases). The germline V and J ends were trimmed by 4 bases and 4 bases, with 12 bases remaining between them. This CDR3 has 14 amino acids. Per the germline V gene, CDR1 is SGHAT and CDR2 is FQDESV (reference sequence). CDR3 bases: TGTGCCAGCAGCTCCGGAGGTATCCCAGATACGCAGTATTTT. Amino acid sequence: CASSSGGIPDTQYF.

CDR3 in DNA: TGTGCCACCAGCGCTCCGGGACTAGCGGGATCCGAGCAGTACTTC. Protein sequence: CATSAPGLAGSEQYF. V and J are TRBV15 and TRBJ2-7; 13 bases are a match to TRBD2. V lost 5 bases to trimming and J lost 6 bases; unmatched junction nucleotides: 7. The germline V gene encodes CDR1 LNHNV and CDR2 YYDKDF (reference sequence). The CDR3 covers 15 residues.

This clone turned up a few times. This chain connects TRBV10-3 to TRBJ2-2; 9 nucleotides align to TRBD2. This CDR3 is built from 16 residues. Trimming took 6 bases from V and 6 from J; bases not matched to a gene: 11. The germline CDR1 and CDR2 sequences are ENHRY and SYGVKD. CDR3 in amino acids: CAISPIAGVGAGELFF. The CDR3 nucleotides read TGTGCCATCAGCCCGATAGCGGGAGTTGGCGCCGGGGAGCTGTTTTTT.

Details on this clone: The same CDR3 can be traced to other DNA sequences in this sample. Here the CDR3 reads CASSRSEAFF. In nucleotides, the CDR3 is TGTGCCAGCAGCCGCAGTGAAGCTTTCTTT. This chain connects TRBV28 to TRBJ1-1; D unresolved. There are 10 residues in the CDR3. Germline-derived CDR1 and CDR2 are MDHEN and SYDVKM. V lost 6 bases to trimming and J lost 7 bases, with 6 bases between them. The whole variable domain, remainder taken from reference TRBV28 and TRBJ1-1, is DVKVTQSSRYLVKRTGEKVFLECVQDMDHENMFWYRQDPGLGLRLIYFSYDVKMKEKGDIPEGYSVSREKKERFSLILESASTNQTSMYLCASSRSEAFFGQGTRLTVV.

This clone was found a few times. CDR3 bases: TGTGCCAGTTACCCAGGACTAGCGGGAGTAAATGAGCAGTTCTTC. This encodes CASYPGLAGVNEQFF. The gene calls are TRBV2 and TRBJ2-1, with 13 bases identical to TRBD2. With 9 bases clipped from V and 7 bases from J, the junction kept 9 bases outside the gene matches. Per the germline V gene, CDR1 is SNHLY and CDR2 is FYNNEI. The CDR3 extends over 15 amino acids.

Remarks on this clone: The same CDR3 can be traced to other DNA sequences in this sample. The chain couples TRBV4-3 to TRBJ2-3; 10 bases agree with TRBD2. The V gene end was trimmed by 1 base and the J gene end by 4 bases; junction bases not matched to a gene: 5. This CDR3 is 16 amino acids long. CDR1 LGHNA and CDR2 YSLEER come from the germline V gene. The CDR3 region is CASSQASSGSADTQYF. CDR3 DNA sequence: TGCGCCAGCAGCCAAGCGTCTAGCGGGAGTGCAGATACGCAGTATTTT.

This clone has a handful of counts. The rearrangement uses TRBV5-1 and TRBJ2-3; D might be TRBD2 (5 bases). The germline CDR1 and CDR2 sequences are SGHRS and YFSETQ. V was clipped by 2 bases and J by 2 bases, with 9 bases between them. The CDR3 covers 14 residues. CDR3 bases: TGCGCCAGCAGCTTTCTAGCAAACACAGATACGCAGTATTTT. This translates into CASSFLANTDTQYF.

The rearrangement joins TRBV4-3 to TRBJ2-1; a weak D match, TRBD2 (5 bases). CDR1 LGHNA and CDR2 YSLEER come from the germline V gene. The V and J ends lost 2 bases and 3 bases respectively, with 20 bases between them. The CDR3 contains 18 residues. The CDR3 region is CASSQRERSSTFYNEQFF. The CDR3 nucleotides are TGCGCCAGCAGCCAAAGGGAGAGGTCGTCCACTTTCTACAATGAGCAGTTCTTC.

The chain couples TRBV7-7 to TRBJ2-3, with unresolved D. The CDR3 consists of 15 residues. Trimming stripped 6 bases from V and 2 bases from J, with 15 bases between. CDR1 SSHAT and CDR2 FNYEAQ come from the germline V gene (reference sequence). CDR3 sequence reads: CASSPDRIPTDTQYF. DNA of the CDR3: TGTGCCAGCAGTCCCGACCGAATCCCCACAGATACGCAGTATTTT. Looking up the rest from reference TRBV7-7 and TRBJ2-3 gives the full variable domain: GAGVSQSPRYKVTKRGQDVTLRCDPISSHATLYWYQQALGQGPEFLTYFNYEAQPDKSGLPSDRFSAERPEGSISTLTIQRTEQRDSAMYRCASSPDRIPTDTQYFGPGTRLTVL.

V gene TRBV5-1 combines with J gene TRBJ2-3, with D possibly being TRBD1 (5 bases). The length of the CDR3 is 14 residues. The V and J ends lost 0 bases and 5 bases respectively, with 10 bases between them. In germline, CDR1 is SGHRS, CDR2 YFSETQ. CDR3: CASSLGQPIDTQYF. The CDR3 region has the DNA TGCGCCAGCAGCTTGGGACAGCCGATAGATACGCAGTATTTT.

This rearrangement joins TRBV5-6 to TRBJ2-2; TRBD1 matches 9 bases. Germline V gene data show CDR1 as SGHDT and CDR2 as YYEEEE. This CDR3 has 15 amino acids. J gave up 6 bases and V 1 base, and 4 bases lay outside the gene matches. The CDR3 coding sequence is TGTGCCAGCAGCTTGCGGGACAGGGCCCCCGGGGAGCTGTTTTTT. Translated, it gives CASSLRDRAPGELFF.

V gene TRBV5-4 combines with J gene TRBJ1-4; D is unresolved. The CDR3 has 14 amino acids. Per germline, CDR1 SGHNT and CDR2 YYREEE (reference sequence). Trimming took 2 bases from V and 4 from J, leaving 9 bases between them. DNA of the CDR3: TGTGCCAGCAGCTTTTCGTGGGATAATGAAAAACTGTTTTTT. It encodes CASSFSWDNEKLFF.

In this sample, this clone turned up a few times. The chain joins TRBV7-8 to TRBJ1-1; the D is unclear. Germline CDR1 and CDR2: SGHVS and FQNEAQ. Trimming removed 4 bases from V and 7 bases from J, with 7 bases in between. The length of the CDR3 is 11 residues. The CDR3 here is CASSSGSEAFF. The CDR3 DNA follows: TGTGCCAGCAGCTCCGGCAGTGAAGCTTTCTTT.

The genes are TRBV28 and TRBJ1-4, with 7 bases identical to TRBD1. Per germline, CDR1 MDHEN and CDR2 SYDVKM. This CDR3 has 14 residues. V shed 5 bases, J shed 6 bases, and the junction held 6 bases outside the gene matches. In DNA form, the CDR3 reads TGTGCCAGCAGTCCCGGGACAGAATATGAAAAACTGTTTTTT. Protein product: CASSPGTEYEKLFF. Supplemented by reference TRBV28 and TRBJ1-4, the full variable domain reads DVKVTQSSRYLVKRTGEKVFLECVQDMDHENMFWYRQDPGLGLRLIYFSYDVKMKEKGDIPEGYSVSREKKERFSLILESASTNQTSMYLCASSPGTEYEKLFFGSGTQLSVL.

Points on this clone: It is likely a read error: a sequence one base away is far more abundant. The chain joins TRBV5-4 to TRBJ2-7; TRBD1 aligns across 10 bases. Germline V gene sequence: CDR1 SGHNT, CDR2 YYREEE (reference sequence). The V and J ends lost 3 bases and 3 bases, in that order; junction bases with no gene match: 3. CDR3 length equals 14 residues. The CDR3 DNA reads TGTGCCAGCAGCTCCCGGACAGGGGGCTACGAGCAGTACTTC. This codes for CASSSRTGGYEQYF. The full variable domain, in which reference TRBV5-4 and TRBJ2-7 provide the parts outside the CDR3, is ETGVTQSPTHLIKTRGQQVTLRCSSQSGHNTVSWYQQALGQGPQFIFQYYREEENGRGNFPPRFSGLQFPNYSSELNVNALELDDSALYLCASSSRTGGYEQYFGPGTRLTVT.

The J gene is TRBJ2-7, the V gene TRBV9; 8 bases map to TRBD2. The CDR3 totals 15 residues. After removal of 7 bases from V and 3 bases from J, the junction contained 12 bases not matched to a gene. CDR1 is SGDLS, CDR2 YYNGEE, per germline. CDR3 DNA: TGTGCCAGCGTTGGAGCCCAGCGGGAGCACTACGAGCAGTACTTC. As protein: CASVGAQREHYEQYF.

The genes are TRBV11-3 and TRBJ2-7; D not resolved. Per the germline V gene, CDR1 is SGHNT and CDR2 is YENEEA. V lost 4 bases and J 6 bases, leaving 19 bases between the germline ends. This CDR3 is built from 15 residues. The CDR3: CASSSGGATTSEQYF. The CDR3 DNA is TGTGCCAGCAGCTCTGGCGGAGCAACGACCTCCGAGCAGTACTTC. The full variable domain, its missing parts supplied by reference TRBV11-3 and TRBJ2-7, is EAGVVQSPRYKIIEKKQPVAFWCNPISGHNTLYWYLQNLGQGPELLIRYENEEAVDDSQLPKDRFSAERLKGVDSTLKIQPAELGDSAVYLCASSSGGATTSEQYFGPGTRLTVT.

DNA for the CDR3: TGTGCCAGCTCACCACCCCCCCCCGATGGCAGGACCCATCAGCCCCAGCATTTT. The encoded protein is CASSPPPPDGRTHQPQHF. The V call is TRBV18, the J call TRBJ1-5; D unresolved. Germline V gene lookup returns CDR1 KGHSH and CDR2 LQKENI. Trimming left V 0 bases short and J 5 bases short, with 20 bases between. The length of the CDR3 is 18 residues. Based on the CDR3 plus reference TRBV18 and TRBJ1-5, the full variable domain is NAGVMQNPRHLVRRRGQEARLRCSPMKGHSHVYWYRQLPEEGLKFMVYLQKENIIDESGMPKERFSAEFPKEGPSILRIQQVVRGDSAAYFCASSPPPPDGRTHQPQHFGDGTRLSIL.

This clone was seen more than once but under ten times. The chain recombines TRBV2 with TRBJ1-2; no reliable D call. The CDR3 is made up of 13 amino acids. V shed 6 bases and J shed 4 bases, with 12 bases lying between them. The germline gives CDR1 SNHLY, CDR2 FYNNEI. The CDR3 DNA sequence: TGTGCCAGCAGCGATGCCCACACCTATGGCTACACCTTC. It specifies CASSDAHTYGYTF.

This clone has more than one count but fewer than ten. The J gene is TRBJ2-2, the V gene TRBV28; TRBD2 matches at 7 bases. Germline values: CDR1 MDHEN, CDR2 SYDVKM. The CDR3 length is 16 residues. With 4 bases clipped from V and 1 base from J, the junction kept 6 bases outside the gene matches. CDR3 nucleotide sequence: TGTGCCAGCAGTTGGGGGGGAAGTCTGAACACCGGGGAGCTGTTTTTT. This sequence encodes CASSWGGSLNTGELFF.

Concerning this clone: A single base separates this from a much larger clone, so it may be a read error. The CDR3 loop is CASSNLRTGGNYGYTF. CDR3 nucleotide sequence: TGCGCCAGCAGCAACTTGAGGACAGGGGGCAATTATGGCTACACCTTC. V is TRBV4-1 and J is TRBJ1-2, with TRBD1 identical over 11 bases. The V gene end was trimmed by 5 bases and the J gene end by 5 bases; junction bases not matched to a gene: 10. The V gene's germline CDR1 is MGHRA and CDR2 YSYEKL. CDR3 size: 16 residues.

Concerning this clone itself: This could be a read error, since a much larger clone is one nucleotide away. The genes are TRBV29-1 and TRBJ2-1; 8 nucleotides agree with TRBD1. V lost 3 bases, J lost 0 bases, and 1 base stayed unmatched. Per the germline V gene, CDR1 is SQVTM and CDR2 is ANQGSEA. The CDR3 contains 14 residues. This CDR3 is CSVEGQASYNEQFF. In nucleotides, the CDR3 is TGCAGCGTTGAGGGACAGGCCTCCTACAATGAGCAGTTCTTC.

The chain combines TRBV28 with TRBJ2-1; 14 positions match TRBD2. J lost 2 bases, V lost 4 bases, and 10 bases had no gene match. This CDR3 region has 19 residues. In germline, CDR1 is MDHEN, CDR2 SYDVKM. CDR3 coding DNA: TGTGCCAGCAGTTGGAACGGTTGGACTAGCGGGAGGCCCTACAATGAGCAGTTCTTC. It specifies CASSWNGWTSGRPYNEQFF.

The chain carries TRBV7-9 and TRBJ2-5; 8 nucleotides match TRBD1. Germline CDR1 and CDR2: SEHNR and FQNEAQ (reference sequence). J lost 1 base, V lost 1 base, and 5 bases had no gene match. The CDR3 contains 16 residues. The CDR3 DNA sequence: TGTGCCAGCAGCTTAGTGGTAACAGGGGGCCAAGAGACCCAGTACTTC. It yields the protein CASSLVVTGGQETQYF.